What follows describes a single TCR beta chain. The antigen it binds to is not known. No much larger clone exists at a distance of one base, and base qualities are not known. The CDR3 regions of human TCRbeta chains were analyzed by immunosequencing. The source study handled its data this way. Repertoire TCRs were matched against a reference library of SARS-CoV-2-specific TCRs generated with the MIRA antigen-specificity platform. Breadth meant the fraction of unique TCRs that were SARS-CoV-2-associated, whereas depth meant the fraction of total T cells that were SARS-CoV-2-associated. Using the MIRA data, every spike-specific TCR was mapped to the spike region that the TCR reacted to and assigned to either a CD4 or a CD8 class. Log10-transformed breadth and depth values were compared by one-way ANOVA with Sidak's multiple comparisons tests. TCRdb limited this immuneACCESS table to in-frame rearrangements with V and J called. A share of clones is missing; checked studies link under half to unresolved V genes, and the rest is unexplained. The V and J calls and clone size were taken over from that table, and D and trimming were inferred from the DNA. The sample contains 150,000 to 200,000 clones, more than 75% of them found a single time. Jointly, the top ten make up about 2.5% of the sample.

The sample comes from a study of T cell responses to AZD1222 COVID-19 vaccine (dated by TCRdb to the early 2020s). Some background on the complete study: A total of more than 230 trial participants underwent TCR sequencing, of whom about 210 had received two doses of AZD1222 and some 25 had received two doses of the MenACWY control vaccine. Trial participants were enrolled into age subgroups of 18-55, 56-69 and 70-plus years, which contained around 140, 26 and 57 TCR-sequenced participants, respectively. Beyond this particular receptor, the publication reports: Because no samples from the day 14 peak response were available, repertoires could be characterized only after the peak T cell response. The 56-69-year group was small, and its depth increase did not reach significance, likely because of low power. After two AZD1222 doses, spike-specific TCR breadth and depth were significantly higher than at day 0 and than in MenACWY recipients. Conclusions about previously exposed vaccinees are limited because only 6 or 7 AZD1222 recipients were SARS-CoV-2 seropositive at baseline. Participants were mostly white British and included more females than males, and it was suggested by the authors that clonal diversity may have been underestimated. The whole spike protein was spanned by vaccine-associated CD4 TCRs, and dominant responses were seen in regions 160-218 and 743-854. Epitopes outside the regions mutated in the B.1.351 and B.1.1.7 variants were reportedly recognized by nearly half of the unique spike-specific TCRs.

According to the study, the label for this sample's time point signals: baseline before first vaccination. The treatment or condition label on this specimen signifies: meningococcal conjugate vaccine given as trial control. Samples from vaccinated people were obtained from the UK trials COV001 and COV002, which included a single-blind randomized controlled phase 2/3 trial of AZD1222 (ChAdOx1 nCoV-19) in healthy adults. Trial participant PBMC samples were collected at day 0 and day 28 after the second dose for TCRbeta chain sequencing. Including the terminal cysteine and phenylalanine, the CDR3 comprises 14 residues. Only the CDR3 DNA is retained, 42 bases long and in frame from the first base. Per the germline V gene, LGHNA is the CDR1 and YNFKEQ is the CDR2. V is pared back by 2 bases and J by 5 bases, with 10 bases lying between the germline termini.

The chain was built from TRBV4-2 and TRBJ2-1; the best D guess is TRBD1, with 5 bases matching. The receptor's source is an adult in good health. Material: peripheral blood, obtained on day 0 of MenACWY control vaccination. The bases are TGTGCCAGCAGCCAACCCCAGGGTGACAATGAGCAGTTCTTC. This codes for CASSQPQGDNEQFF.